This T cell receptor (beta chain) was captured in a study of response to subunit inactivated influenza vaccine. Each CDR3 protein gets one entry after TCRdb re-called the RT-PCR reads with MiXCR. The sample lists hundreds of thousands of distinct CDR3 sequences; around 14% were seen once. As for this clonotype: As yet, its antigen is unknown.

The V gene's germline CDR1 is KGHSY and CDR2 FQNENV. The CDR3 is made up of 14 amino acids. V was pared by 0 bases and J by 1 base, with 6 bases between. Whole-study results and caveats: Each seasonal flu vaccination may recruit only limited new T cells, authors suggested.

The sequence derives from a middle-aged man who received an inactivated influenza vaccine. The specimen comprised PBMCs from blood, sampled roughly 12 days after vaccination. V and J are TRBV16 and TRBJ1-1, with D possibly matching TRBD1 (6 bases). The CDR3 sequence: CASSQSGGNTEAFF. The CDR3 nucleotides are TGTGCCAGCAGCCAATCAGGGGGGAACACTGAAGCTTTCTTT.